This paragraph covers one T cell receptor beta chain sequence. Within 2 weeks before study entry, exposed participants met a COVID-19 case. These data are taken from a study of blood T cell repertoires in COVID-19. Turning to the study itself: COVID-19 samples collected from the United States, Italy and Spain covered acute and convalescent phases. Sources were T cells, B-cell-depleted T cells, or PBMCs; the material itself was cDNA or gDNA.

This CDR3 comprises 16 residues. In germline, CDR1 is MGHRA, CDR2 YSYEKL. V shed 0 bases and J shed 2 bases, with 10 bases lying between them. In the source study's methods: Reference gene primers were amplified, and this amplification served to estimate nucleated cell counts. Here immunoSEQ multiplex PCR was the method, and the copy in TCRdb shows in-frame clones only, minus some. V and J calls and clone size follow that table, whereas D and trimming were derived from the DNA. Of under 250,000 clones listed, approximately 89% are singletons. The sequence derives from a woman aged 40 to 50 who had been exposed to COVID-19. Sequenced material: PBMCs or T cells enriched from blood (not recorded which). The chain employs TRBV4-1 and TRBJ2-2; tentatively, D is TRBD1 (6 bases). CDR3 residues: CASSQDRQVNTGELFF. The CDR3 coding sequence is TGCGCCAGCAGCCAAGACCGACAGGTTAACACCGGGGAGCTGTTTTTT.